The following is a T cell receptor beta chain sequence with its context. What it recognizes is unknown. The CDR3 is 16 amino acids. Looked up from germline, CDR1 is MDHEN and CDR2 is SYDVKM. Unmatched junction bases numbered 6, after V lost 5 bases and J lost 5 bases. The data were produced by immunoSEQ multiplex PCR, yet TCRdb's version contains in-frame clones alone and is incomplete. This table has 2,500 to 3,000 clones, 30% to 35% appearing once. These data belong to a study of T cells in localized non-small cell lung cancer. General observations from the study: In uninvolved adjacent lung, T cell clonality reached its highest value, exceeding tumor. The study linked higher blood T cell density to longer overall survival.

The sample was lung tumor tissue, taken before any cancer treatment. The clonotype originates from a female donor over 55 with stage II squamous cell lung carcinoma. The chain combines TRBV28 with TRBJ2-3; 14 bases agree with TRBD2. The CDR3 DNA is TGTGCCAGCAGTATTCTGACTAGCGGGGGGGGAGATACGCAGTATTTT. The encoded protein is CASSILTSGGGDTQYF.